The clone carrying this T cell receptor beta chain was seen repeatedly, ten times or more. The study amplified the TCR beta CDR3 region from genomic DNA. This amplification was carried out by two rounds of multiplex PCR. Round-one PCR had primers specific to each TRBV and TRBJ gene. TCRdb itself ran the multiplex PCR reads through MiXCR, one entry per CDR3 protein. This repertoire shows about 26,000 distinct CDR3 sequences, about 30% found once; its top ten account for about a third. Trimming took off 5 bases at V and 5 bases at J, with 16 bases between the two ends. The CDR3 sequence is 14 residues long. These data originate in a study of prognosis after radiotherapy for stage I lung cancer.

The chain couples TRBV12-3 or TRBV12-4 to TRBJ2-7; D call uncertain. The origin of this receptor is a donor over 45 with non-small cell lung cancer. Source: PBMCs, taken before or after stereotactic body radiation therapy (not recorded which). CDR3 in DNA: TGTGCCAGCAGTCACCAAGAAGGTAGGAACGAGCAGTACTTC. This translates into CASSHQEGRNEQYF.